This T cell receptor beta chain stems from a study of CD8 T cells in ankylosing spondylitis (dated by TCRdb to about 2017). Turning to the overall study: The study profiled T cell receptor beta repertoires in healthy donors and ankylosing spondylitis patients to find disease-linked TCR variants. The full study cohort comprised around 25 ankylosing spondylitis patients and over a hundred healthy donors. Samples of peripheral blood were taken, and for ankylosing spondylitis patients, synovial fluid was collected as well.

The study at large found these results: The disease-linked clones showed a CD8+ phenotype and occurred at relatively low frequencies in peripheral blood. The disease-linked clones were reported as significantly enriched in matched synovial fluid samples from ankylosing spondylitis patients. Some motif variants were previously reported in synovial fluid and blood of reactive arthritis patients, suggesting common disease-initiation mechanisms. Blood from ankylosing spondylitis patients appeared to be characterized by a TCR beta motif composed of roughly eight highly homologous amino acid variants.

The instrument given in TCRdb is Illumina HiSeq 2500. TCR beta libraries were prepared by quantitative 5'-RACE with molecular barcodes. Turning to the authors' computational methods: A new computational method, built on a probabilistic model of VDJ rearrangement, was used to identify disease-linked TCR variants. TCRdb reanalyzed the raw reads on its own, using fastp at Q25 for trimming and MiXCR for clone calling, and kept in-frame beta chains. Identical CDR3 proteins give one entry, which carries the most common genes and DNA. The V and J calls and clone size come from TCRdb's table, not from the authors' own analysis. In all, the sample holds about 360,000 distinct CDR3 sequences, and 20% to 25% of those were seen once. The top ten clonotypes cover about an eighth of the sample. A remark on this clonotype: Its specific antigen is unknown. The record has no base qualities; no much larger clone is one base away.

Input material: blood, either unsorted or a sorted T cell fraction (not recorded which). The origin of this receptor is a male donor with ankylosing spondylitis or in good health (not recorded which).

CDR3 loop: CASSGPGLAPGELFF. DNA sequence: TGTGCCAGCAGTGGGCCGGGACTAGCACCCGGGGAGCTGTTTTTT. In this chain, TRBV6-1 is recombined with TRBJ2-2, with TRBD2 matching 9 junction bases. The CDR3 covers 15 residues, taking in both the cysteine and the phenylalanine. Solely the CDR3 DNA is kept, with 45 bases framed from the first base. The germline V gene encodes CDR1 MNHNS and CDR2 SASEGT. The germline V end is reduced by 4 bases and the J end by 6 bases; junction bases left unmatched: 6.